This T cell receptor (beta chain) was obtained from a study of chemoradiotherapy in HPV16-positive cancers. Study-level findings and limits: Candidate HPV-specific clones and E7-related TCR motifs grew in tumor during treatment.

Germline CDR1 is SGHDT and CDR2 is YYEEEE. V was pared by 2 bases and J by 0 bases, with 2 bases of the junction left unmatched. CDR3 length: 15 amino acids. Concerning this clone itself: What it binds is not known.

TCRdb's table, derived via immunoSEQ multiplex PCR, lists solely in-frame clones and lacks some. The sample has over 20,000 clones; about 88% are singletons. The J gene is TRBJ1-1, the V gene TRBV5-6; TRBD1 matches at 9 bases. This TCR was recovered from a human donor with HPV-associated anogenital cancer. This specimen was blood, taken from a patient who underwent chemoradiotherapy. CDR3 nucleotides: TGTGCCAGCAGCTTAGGACAGGGGATGAACACTGAAGCTTTCTTT. Protein product: CASSLGQGMNTEAFF.